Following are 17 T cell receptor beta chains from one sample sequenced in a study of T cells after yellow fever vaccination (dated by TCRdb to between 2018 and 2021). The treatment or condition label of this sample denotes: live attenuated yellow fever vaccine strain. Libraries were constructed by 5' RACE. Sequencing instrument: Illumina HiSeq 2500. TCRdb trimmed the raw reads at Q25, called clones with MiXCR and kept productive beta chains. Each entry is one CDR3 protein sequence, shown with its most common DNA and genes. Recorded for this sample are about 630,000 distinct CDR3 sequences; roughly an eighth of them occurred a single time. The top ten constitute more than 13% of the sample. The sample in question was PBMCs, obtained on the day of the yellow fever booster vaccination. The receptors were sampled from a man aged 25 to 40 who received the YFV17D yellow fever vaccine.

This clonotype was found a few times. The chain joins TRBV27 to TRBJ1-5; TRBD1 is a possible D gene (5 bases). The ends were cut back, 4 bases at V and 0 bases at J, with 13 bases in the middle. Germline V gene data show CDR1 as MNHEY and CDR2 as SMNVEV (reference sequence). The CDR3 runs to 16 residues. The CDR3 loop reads CASSSLGEDSNQPQHF. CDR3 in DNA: TGTGCCAGCAGTTCGTTAGGGGAGGATAGCAATCAGCCCCAGCATTTT.

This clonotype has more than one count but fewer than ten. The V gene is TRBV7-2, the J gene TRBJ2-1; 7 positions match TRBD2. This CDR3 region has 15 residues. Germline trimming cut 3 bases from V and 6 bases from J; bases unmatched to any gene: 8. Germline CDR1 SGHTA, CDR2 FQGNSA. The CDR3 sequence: CASSFQAGPPNEQFF. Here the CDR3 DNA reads TGTGCCAGCAGCTTCCAAGCGGGACCCCCCAATGAGCAGTTCTTC.

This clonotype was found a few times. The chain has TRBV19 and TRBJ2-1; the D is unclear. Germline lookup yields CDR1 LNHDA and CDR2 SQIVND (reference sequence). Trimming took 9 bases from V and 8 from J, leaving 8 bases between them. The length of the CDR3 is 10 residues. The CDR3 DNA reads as TGTGCCAGCGGACGTGATGAGCAGTTCTTC. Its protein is CASGRDEQFF.

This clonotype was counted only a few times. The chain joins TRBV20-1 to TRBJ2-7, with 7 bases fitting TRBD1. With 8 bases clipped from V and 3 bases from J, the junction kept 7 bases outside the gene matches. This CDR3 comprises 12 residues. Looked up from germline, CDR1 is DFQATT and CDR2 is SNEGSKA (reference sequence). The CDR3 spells CSPQGNSYEQYF. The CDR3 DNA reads TGCAGTCCACAGGGGAACAGCTACGAGCAGTACTTC.

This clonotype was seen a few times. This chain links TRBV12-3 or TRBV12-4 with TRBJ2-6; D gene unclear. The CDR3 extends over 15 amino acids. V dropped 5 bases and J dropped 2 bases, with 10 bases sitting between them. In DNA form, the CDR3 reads TGTGCCAGCAGTCGCGGTGCGCCTGGGGCCAACGTCCTGACTTTC. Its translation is CASSRGAPGANVLTF.

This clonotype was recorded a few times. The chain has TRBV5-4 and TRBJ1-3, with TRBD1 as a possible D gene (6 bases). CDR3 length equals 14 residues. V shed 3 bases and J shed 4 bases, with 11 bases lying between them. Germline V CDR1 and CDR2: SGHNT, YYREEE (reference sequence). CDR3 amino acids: CASSYGQLGNTIYF. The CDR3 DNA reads TGTGCCAGCAGCTACGGACAGCTGGGAAACACCATATATTTT.

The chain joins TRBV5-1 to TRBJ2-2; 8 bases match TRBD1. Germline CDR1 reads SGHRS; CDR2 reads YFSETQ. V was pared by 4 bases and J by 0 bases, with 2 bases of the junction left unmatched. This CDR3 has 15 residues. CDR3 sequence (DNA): TGCGCCAGCAGCACGACAGGGGCGAACACCGGGGAGCTGTTTTTT. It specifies CASSTTGANTGELFF.

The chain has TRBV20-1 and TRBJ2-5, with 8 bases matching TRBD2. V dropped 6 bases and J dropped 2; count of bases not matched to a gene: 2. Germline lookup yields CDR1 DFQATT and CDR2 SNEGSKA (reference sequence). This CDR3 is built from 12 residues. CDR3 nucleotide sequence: TGCAGTGCCGTAGCGGGACAAGAGACCCAGTACTTC. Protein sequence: CSAVAGQETQYF.

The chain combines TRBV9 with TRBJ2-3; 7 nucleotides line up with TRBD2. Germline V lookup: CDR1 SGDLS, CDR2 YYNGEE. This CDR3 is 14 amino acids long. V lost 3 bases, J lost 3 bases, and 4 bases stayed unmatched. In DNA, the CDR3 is TGTGCCAGCAGCGCAAGCGGGGCTACAGATACGCAGTATTTT. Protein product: CASSASGATDTQYF.

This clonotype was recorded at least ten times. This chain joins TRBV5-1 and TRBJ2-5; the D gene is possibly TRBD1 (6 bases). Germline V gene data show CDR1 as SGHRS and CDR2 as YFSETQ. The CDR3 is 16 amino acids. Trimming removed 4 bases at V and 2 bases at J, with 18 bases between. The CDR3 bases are TGCGCCAGCAGCCTAGCCCCTGGGACACTTCAAGAGACCCAGTACTTC. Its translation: CASSLAPGTLQETQYF.

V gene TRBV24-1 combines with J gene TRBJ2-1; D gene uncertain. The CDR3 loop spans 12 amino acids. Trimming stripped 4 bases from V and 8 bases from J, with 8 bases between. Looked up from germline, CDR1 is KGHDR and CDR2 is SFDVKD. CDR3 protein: CATSDPGDEQFF. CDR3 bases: TGTGCCACCAGTGACCCTGGGGATGAGCAGTTCTTC.

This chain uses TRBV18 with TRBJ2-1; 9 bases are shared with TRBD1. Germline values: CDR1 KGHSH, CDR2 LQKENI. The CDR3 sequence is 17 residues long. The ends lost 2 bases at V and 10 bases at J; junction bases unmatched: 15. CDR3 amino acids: CASSPTPLTGGRLEQFF. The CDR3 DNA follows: TGTGCCAGCTCACCAACGCCGTTGACAGGGGGACGCTTGGAGCAGTTCTTC. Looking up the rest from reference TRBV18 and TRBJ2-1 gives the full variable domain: NAGVMQNPRHLVRRRGQEARLRCSPMKGHSHVYWYRQLPEEGLKFMVYLQKENIIDESGMPKERFSAEFPKEGPSILRIQQVVRGDSAAYFCASSPTPLTGGRLEQFFGPGTRLTVL.

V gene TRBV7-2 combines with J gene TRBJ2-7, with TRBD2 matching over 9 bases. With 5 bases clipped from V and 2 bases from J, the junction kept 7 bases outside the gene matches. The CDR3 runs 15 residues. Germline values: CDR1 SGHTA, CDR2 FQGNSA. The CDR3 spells CASSRVASGTYEQYF. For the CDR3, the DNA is TGTGCCAGCAGCCGGGTGGCTAGCGGGACCTACGAGCAGTACTTC.

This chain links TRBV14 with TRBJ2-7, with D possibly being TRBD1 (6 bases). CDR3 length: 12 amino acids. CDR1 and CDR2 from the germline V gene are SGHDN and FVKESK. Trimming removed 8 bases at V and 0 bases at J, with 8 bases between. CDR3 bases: TGTGCCAGCGGGGGCTTCTCCTACGAGCAGTACTTC. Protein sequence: CASGGFSYEQYF.

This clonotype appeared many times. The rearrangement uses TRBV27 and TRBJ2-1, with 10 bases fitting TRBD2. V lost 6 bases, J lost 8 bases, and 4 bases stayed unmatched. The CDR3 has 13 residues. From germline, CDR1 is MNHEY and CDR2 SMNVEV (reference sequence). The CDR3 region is CASRLAGQYEQFF. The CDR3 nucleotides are TGTGCCAGCAGACTAGCGGGGCAATATGAGCAGTTCTTC.

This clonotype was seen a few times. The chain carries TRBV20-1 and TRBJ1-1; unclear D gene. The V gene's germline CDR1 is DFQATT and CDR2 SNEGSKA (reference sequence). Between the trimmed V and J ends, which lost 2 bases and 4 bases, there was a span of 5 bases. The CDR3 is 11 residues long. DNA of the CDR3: TGCAGTGCTAGACTCACCACTGAAGCTTTCTTT. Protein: CSARLTTEAFF.

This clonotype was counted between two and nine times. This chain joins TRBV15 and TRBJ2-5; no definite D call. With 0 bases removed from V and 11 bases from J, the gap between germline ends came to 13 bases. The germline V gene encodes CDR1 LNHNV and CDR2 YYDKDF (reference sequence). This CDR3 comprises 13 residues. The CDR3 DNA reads TGTGCCACCAGCAGAGATAATGTTCGGTATCAGTACTTC. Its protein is CATSRDNVRYQYF.